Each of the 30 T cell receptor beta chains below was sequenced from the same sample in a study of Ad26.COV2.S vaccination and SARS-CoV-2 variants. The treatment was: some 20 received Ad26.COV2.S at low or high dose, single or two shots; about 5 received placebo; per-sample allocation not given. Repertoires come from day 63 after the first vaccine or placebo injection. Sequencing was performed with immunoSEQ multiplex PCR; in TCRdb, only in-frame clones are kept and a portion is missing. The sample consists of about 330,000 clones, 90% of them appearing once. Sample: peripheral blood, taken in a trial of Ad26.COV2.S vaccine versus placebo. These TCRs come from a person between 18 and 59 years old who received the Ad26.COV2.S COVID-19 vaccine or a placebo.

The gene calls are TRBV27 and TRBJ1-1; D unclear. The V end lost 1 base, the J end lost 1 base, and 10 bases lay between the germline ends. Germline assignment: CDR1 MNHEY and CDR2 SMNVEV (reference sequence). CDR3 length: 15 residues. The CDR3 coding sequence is TGTGCCAGCAGTTTATTGCCCGACTGGAACACTGAAGCTTTCTTT. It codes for CASSLLPDWNTEAFF.

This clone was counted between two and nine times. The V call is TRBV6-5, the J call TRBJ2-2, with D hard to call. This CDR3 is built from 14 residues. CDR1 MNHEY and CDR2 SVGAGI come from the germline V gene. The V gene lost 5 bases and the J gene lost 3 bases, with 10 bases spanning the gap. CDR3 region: CASSPLRDTGELFF. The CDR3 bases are TGTGCCAGCAGTCCGCTTCGGGACACCGGGGAGCTGTTTTTT.

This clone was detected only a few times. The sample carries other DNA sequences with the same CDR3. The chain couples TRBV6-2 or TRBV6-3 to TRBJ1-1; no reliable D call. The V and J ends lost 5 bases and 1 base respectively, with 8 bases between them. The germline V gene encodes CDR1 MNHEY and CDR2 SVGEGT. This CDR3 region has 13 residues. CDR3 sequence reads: CASSPRGNTEAFF. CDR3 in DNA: TGTGCCAGCAGTCCCCGCGGGAACACTGAAGCTTTCTTT.

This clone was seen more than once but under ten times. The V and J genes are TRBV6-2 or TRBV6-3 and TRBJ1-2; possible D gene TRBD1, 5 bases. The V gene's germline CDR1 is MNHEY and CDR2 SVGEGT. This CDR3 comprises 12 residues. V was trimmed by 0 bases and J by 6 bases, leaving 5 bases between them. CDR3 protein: CASSYSGDGYTF. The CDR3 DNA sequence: TGTGCCAGCAGTTACTCGGGGGATGGCTACACCTTC.

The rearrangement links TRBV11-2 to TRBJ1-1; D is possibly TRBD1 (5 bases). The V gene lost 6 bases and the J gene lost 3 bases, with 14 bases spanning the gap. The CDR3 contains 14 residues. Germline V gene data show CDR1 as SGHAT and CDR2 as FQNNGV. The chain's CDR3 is CASRNVQGDTEAFF. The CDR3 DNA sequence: TGTGCCAGCAGAAATGTTCAAGGGGACACTGAAGCTTTCTTT.

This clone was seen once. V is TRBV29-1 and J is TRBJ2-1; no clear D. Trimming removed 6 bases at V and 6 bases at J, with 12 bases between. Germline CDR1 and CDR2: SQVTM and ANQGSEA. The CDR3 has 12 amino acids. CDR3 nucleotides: TGCAGCGTAAGAGGCGCCCCCAATGAGCAGTTCTTC. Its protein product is CSVRGAPNEQFF.

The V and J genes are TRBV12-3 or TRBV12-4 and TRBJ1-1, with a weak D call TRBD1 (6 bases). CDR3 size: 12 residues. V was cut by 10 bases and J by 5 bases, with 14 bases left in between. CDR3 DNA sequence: TGTGCCATTTACAGGGAGGGGACTGAAGCTTTCTTT. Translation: CAIYREGTEAFF.

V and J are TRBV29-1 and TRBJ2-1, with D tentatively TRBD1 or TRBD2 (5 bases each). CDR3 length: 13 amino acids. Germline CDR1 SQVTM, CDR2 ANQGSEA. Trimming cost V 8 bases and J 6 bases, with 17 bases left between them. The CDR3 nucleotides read TGCAGCCCCCGCGTGGGGGTCGGCAATGAGCAGTTCTTC. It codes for CSPRVGVGNEQFF.

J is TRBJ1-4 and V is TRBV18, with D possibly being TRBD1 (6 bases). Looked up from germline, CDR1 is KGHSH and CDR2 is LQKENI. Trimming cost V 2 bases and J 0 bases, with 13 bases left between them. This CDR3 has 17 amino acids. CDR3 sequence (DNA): TGTGCCAGCTCACCAAGCCCGAGGGGGACAACTAATGAAAAACTGTTTTTT. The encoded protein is CASSPSPRGTTNEKLFF.

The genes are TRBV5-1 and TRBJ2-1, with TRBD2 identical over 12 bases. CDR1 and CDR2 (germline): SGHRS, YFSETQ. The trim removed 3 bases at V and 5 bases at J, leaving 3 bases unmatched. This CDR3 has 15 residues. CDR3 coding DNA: TGCGCCAGCAGCTATACTAGCGGGGGGAACAATGAGCAGTTCTTC. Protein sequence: CASSYTSGGNNEQFF.

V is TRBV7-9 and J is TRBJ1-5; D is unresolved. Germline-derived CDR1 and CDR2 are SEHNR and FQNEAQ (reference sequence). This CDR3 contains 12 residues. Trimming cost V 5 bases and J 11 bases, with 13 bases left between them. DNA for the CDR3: TGTGCCAGCAGCCACGGGGAATCGGCCCAGCATTTT. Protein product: CASSHGESAQHF.

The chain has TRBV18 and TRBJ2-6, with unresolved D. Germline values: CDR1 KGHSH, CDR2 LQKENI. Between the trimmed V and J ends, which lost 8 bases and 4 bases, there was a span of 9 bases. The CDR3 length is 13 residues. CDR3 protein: CASTPPGANVLTF. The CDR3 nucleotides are TGTGCCAGCACCCCCCCCGGGGCCAACGTCCTGACTTTC.

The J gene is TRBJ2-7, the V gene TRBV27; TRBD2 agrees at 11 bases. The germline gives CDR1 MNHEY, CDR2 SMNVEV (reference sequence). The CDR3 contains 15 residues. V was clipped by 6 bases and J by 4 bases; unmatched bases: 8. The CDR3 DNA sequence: TGTGCCAGCAGCAAGCTAGCGGGGGGACGATACGAGCAGTACTTC. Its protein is CASSKLAGGRYEQYF.

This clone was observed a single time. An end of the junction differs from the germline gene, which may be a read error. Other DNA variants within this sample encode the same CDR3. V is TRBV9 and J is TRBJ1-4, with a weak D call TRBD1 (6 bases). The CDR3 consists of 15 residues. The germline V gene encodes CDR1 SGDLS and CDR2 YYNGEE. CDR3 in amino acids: CASSATRGSNEKLFF. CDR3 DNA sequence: TGTGCCAGCAGCGCAACCAGGGGTTCTAATGAAAAACTATTTTTT. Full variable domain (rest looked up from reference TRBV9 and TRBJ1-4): DSGVTQTPKHLITATGQRVTLRCSPRSGDLSVYWYQQSLDQGLQFLIQYYNGEERAKGNILERFSAQQFPDLHSELNLSSLELGDSALYFCASSATRGSNEKLFFGSGTQLSVL.

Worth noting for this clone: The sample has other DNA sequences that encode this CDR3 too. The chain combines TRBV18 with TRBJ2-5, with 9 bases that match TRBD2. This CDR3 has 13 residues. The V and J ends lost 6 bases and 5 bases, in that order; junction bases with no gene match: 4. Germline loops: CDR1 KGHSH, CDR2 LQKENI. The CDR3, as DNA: TGTGCCAGCTCCCCTGGACTAGCGGAGACCCAGTACTTC. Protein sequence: CASSPGLAETQYF.

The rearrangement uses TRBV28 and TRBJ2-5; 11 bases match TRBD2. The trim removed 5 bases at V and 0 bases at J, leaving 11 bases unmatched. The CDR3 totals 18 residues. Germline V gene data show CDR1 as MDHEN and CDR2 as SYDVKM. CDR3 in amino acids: CASSPPGLAEDYQETQYF. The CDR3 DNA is TGTGCCAGCAGTCCGCCGGGACTAGCGGAGGACTACCAAGAGACCCAGTACTTC.

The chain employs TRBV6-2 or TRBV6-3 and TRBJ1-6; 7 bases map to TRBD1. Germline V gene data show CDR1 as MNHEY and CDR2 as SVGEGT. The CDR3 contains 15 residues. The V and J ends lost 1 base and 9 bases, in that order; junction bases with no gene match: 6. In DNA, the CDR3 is TGTGCCAGCAGTTACTTTACAGGGGATGGTTCACCCCTCCACTTT. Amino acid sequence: CASSYFTGDGSPLHF.

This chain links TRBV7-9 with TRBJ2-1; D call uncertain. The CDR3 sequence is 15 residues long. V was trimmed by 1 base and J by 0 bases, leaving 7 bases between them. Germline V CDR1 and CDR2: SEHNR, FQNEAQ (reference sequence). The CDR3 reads CASSLDLGSYNEQFF. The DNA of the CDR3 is TGTGCCAGCAGCTTAGATCTGGGCTCCTACAATGAGCAGTTCTTC.

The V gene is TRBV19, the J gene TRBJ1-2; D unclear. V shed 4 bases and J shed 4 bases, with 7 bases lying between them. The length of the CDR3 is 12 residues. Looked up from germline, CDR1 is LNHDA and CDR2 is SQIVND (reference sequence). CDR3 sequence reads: CASSKGSYGYTF. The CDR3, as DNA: TGTGCCAGTAGTAAGGGAAGCTATGGCTACACCTTC. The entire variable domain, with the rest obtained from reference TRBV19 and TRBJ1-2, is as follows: DGGITQSPKYLFRKEGQNVTLSCEQNLNHDAMYWYRQDPGQGLRLIYYSQIVNDFQKGDIAEGYSVSREKKESFPLTVTSAQKNPTAFYLCASSKGSYGYTFGSGTRLTVV.

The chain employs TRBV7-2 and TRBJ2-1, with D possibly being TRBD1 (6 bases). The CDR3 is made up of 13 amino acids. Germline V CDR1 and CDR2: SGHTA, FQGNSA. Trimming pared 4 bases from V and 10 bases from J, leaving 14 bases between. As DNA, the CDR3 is TGTGCCAGCAGCTCAGCACAGGGAAACGAGCAGTTCTTC. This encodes CASSSAQGNEQFF.

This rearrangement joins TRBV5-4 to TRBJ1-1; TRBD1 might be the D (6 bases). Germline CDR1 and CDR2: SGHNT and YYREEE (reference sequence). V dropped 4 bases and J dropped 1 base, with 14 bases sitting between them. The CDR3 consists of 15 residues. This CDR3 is CASSPGGTTNTEAFF. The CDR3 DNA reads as TGTGCCAGCAGCCCGGGGGGGACAACGAACACTGAAGCTTTCTTT.

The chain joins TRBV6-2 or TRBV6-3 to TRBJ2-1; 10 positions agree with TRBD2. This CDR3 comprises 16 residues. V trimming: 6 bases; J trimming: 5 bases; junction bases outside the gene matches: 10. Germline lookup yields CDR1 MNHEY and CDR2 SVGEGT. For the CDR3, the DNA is TGTGCCAGCAGCACTCTGCTAGCGGGGGAACACAATGAGCAGTTCTTC. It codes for CASSTLLAGEHNEQFF.

CDR3 sequence (DNA): TGTGCCAGCAGTGACCCGACTAGCGCAGCAAACATTCAGTACTTC. Translating gives CASSDPTSAANIQYF. The V call is TRBV2, the J call TRBJ2-4; 8 nucleotides align to TRBD2. The J segment lost 6 bases and the V segment lost 3 bases, leaving 7 bases of the junction unmatched. The germline V gene has CDR1 SNHLY and CDR2 FYNNEI. There are 15 residues in the CDR3.

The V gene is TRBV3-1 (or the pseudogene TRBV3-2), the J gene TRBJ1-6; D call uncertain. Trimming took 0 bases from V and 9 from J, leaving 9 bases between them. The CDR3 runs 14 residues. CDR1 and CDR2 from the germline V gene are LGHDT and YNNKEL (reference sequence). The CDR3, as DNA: TGTGCCAGCAGCCAAGAACTGAGGAGTTCACCCCTCCACTTT. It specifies CASSQELRSSPLHF.

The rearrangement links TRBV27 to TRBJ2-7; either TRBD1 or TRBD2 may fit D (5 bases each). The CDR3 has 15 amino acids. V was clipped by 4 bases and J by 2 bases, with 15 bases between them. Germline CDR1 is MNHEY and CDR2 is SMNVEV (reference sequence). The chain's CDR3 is CASSSYGDGAYEQYF. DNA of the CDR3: TGTGCCAGCAGTTCATACGGGGACGGAGCCTACGAGCAGTACTTC.

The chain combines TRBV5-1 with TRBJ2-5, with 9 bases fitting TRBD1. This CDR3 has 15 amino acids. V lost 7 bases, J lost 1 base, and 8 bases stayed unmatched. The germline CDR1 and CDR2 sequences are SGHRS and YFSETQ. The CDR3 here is CASCLTGGLQETQYF. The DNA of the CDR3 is TGCGCCAGCTGTCTCACAGGGGGCCTCCAAGAGACCCAGTACTTC.

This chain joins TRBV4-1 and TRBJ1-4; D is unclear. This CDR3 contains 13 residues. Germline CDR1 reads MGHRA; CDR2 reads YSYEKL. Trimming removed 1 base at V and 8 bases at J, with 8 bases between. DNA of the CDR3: TGCGCCAGCAGCCAAGTTGCAAAGGAAAAACTGTTTTTT. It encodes CASSQVAKEKLFF.

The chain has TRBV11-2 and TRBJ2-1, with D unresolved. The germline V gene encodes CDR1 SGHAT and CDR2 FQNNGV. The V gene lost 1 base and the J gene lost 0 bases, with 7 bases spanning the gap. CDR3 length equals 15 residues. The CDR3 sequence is CASSLGSYSYNEQFF. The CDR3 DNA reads TGTGCCAGCAGCTTAGGGTCCTACTCCTACAATGAGCAGTTCTTC.

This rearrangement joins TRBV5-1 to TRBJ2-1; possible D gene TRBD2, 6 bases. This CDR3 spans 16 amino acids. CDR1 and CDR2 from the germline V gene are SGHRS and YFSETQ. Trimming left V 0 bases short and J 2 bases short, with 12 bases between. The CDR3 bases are TGCGCCAGCAGCTTGGACGGCCGGGGGACCTACAATGAGCAGTTCTTC. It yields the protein CASSLDGRGTYNEQFF.

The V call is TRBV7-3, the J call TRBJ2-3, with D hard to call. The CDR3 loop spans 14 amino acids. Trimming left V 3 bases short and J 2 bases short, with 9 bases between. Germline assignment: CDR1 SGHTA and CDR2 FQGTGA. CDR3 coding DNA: TGTGCCAGCAGCTTCGACACCTTCACAGATACGCAGTATTTT. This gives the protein CASSFDTFTDTQYF.